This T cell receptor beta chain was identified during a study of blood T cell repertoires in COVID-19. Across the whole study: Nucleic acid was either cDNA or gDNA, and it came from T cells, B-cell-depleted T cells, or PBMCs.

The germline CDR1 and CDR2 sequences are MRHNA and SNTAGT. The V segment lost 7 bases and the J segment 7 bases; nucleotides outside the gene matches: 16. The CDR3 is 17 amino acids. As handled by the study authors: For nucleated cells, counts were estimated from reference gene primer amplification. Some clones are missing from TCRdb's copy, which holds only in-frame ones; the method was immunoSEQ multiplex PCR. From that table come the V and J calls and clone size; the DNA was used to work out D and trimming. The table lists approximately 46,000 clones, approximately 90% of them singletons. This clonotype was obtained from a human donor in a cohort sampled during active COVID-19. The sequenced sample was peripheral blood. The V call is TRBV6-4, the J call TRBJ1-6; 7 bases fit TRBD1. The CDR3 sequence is CASNTGGRQGPNSPLHF. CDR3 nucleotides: TGTGCCAGCAATACCGGAGGACGACAGGGACCCAATTCACCCCTCCACTTT.